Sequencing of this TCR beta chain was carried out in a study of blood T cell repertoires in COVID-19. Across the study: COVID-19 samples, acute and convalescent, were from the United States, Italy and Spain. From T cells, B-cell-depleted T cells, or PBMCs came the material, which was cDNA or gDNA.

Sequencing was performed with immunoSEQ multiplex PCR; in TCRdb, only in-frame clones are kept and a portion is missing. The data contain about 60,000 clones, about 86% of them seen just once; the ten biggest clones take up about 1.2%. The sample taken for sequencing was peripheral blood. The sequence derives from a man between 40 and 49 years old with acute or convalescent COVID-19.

CDR3 nucleotides: TGTGCCAGCAGTGACGAAAGTTGCGGGGAACACACAGATACGCAGTATTTT. Translated, it gives CASSDESCGEHTDTQYF. V is TRBV6-4 and J is TRBJ2-3; maybe TRBD2 (6 bases). The CDR3 has 17 residues. CDR1 and CDR2 from the germline V gene are MRHNA and SNTAGT. V lost 2 bases and J lost 2, with 17 bases in between.